Each of the 15 T cell receptor beta chains below was sequenced from the same sample in a study of shared clonotypes between healthy human individuals. Assay used: immunoSEQ multiplex PCR; TCRdb lists only in-frame clones, some missing. The sample has around 1,000,000 clones, 60% to 80% seen once. The specimen was memory CD4+ T cells from PBMCs. Subset specified: CD45RA-negative fraction. The receptors derive from a man between 18 and 35 years old in good health. Some clones in this sample may be carry-over from other donors' samples.

This clone occurred a few times. The chain uses TRBV2 and TRBJ2-2; 10 bases align to TRBD1. From germline, CDR1 is SNHLY and CDR2 FYNNEI. The CDR3 loop spans 17 amino acids. V shed 5 bases, J shed 7 bases, and the junction held 13 bases outside the gene matches. CDR3 DNA: TGTGCCAGCAGTCAAAAACGACAGGGGGCGCCCGGCGGGGAGCTGTTTTTT. Translated, it gives CASSQKRQGAPGGELFF.

This clone showed up just once. Distinct nucleotide sequences in the sample also encode this CDR3. The gene calls are TRBV7-9 and TRBJ1-2, with unresolved D. The germline gives CDR1 SEHNR, CDR2 FQNEAQ (reference sequence). The CDR3 has 13 amino acids. The V gene lost 4 bases and the J gene lost 2 bases, with 8 bases spanning the gap. Here the CDR3 DNA reads TGTGCCAGCAGCTCGGGGAGGAACTATGGCTACACCTTC. This sequence encodes CASSSGRNYGYTF.

Points on this clone: The sample contains more than one DNA sequence encoding this CDR3. V is TRBV28 and J is TRBJ2-2; D is unresolved. The germline gives CDR1 MDHEN, CDR2 SYDVKM. The V gene lost 2 bases and the J gene lost 1 base, with 5 bases spanning the gap. The CDR3 runs to 14 residues. The CDR3: CASSLRQNTGELFF. CDR3 nucleotides: TGTGCCAGCAGTTTAAGGCAGAACACCGGGGAGCTGTTTTTT.

V is TRBV4-1 and J is TRBJ1-6, with D uncertain. Per germline, CDR1 MGHRA and CDR2 YSYEKL. The CDR3 runs 17 residues. V lost 3 bases, J lost 0 bases, and 12 bases lay in between. The CDR3 region has the DNA TGCGCCAGCAGCCATGGACGGACGAGCTCCTATAATTCACCCCTCCACTTT. It yields the protein CASSHGRTSSYNSPLHF.

Concerning this clone itself: Other DNA sequences in this sample translate to the same CDR3. V usage is TRBV5-4 and J usage is TRBJ1-2, with a possible D match to TRBD1 (5 bases). Germline CDR1 and CDR2: SGHNT and YYREEE (reference sequence). This CDR3 is 14 amino acids long. Trimming removed 4 bases from V and 1 base from J, with 11 bases in between. This CDR3 is CASSPGTLNYGYTF. The DNA of the CDR3 is TGTGCCAGCAGCCCAGGGACTCTTAACTATGGCTACACCTTC.

The chain carries TRBV7-2 and TRBJ2-3, with 10 bases aligning to TRBD2. This CDR3 contains 16 residues. Per germline, CDR1 SGHTA and CDR2 FQGNSA. Unmatched junction bases numbered 6, after V lost 0 bases and J lost 6 bases. The CDR3 sequence: CASSLAAGGVRDTQYF. As DNA, the CDR3 is TGTGCCAGCAGCTTAGCAGCGGGAGGGGTACGGGATACGCAGTATTTT.

CDR3 sequence (DNA): TGTGCCAGCAGCCAATCTTCGGCCAATGAAAAACTGTTTTTT. Protein product: CASSQSSANEKLFF. This sequence joins TRBV16 and TRBJ1-4; D unclear. Trimming cost V 0 bases and J 5 bases, with 7 bases left between them. Germline CDR1 reads KGHSY; CDR2 reads FQNENV. The CDR3 is made up of 14 amino acids. Together with reference TRBV16 and TRBJ1-4, the CDR3 gives the full variable domain: GEEVAQTPKHLVRGEGQKAKLYCAPIKGHSYVFWYQQVLKNEFKFLISFQNENVFDETGMPKERFSAKCLPNSPCSLEIQATKLEDSAVYFCASSQSSANEKLFFGSGTQLSVL.

The chain couples TRBV5-8 to TRBJ1-1, with 8 bases aligning to TRBD1. The CDR3 contains 15 residues. Trimming cost V 4 bases and J 4 bases; bases outside gene matches: 9. Germline-derived CDR1 and CDR2 are SGHTS and YDEGEE. The CDR3, as DNA: TGTGCCAGCAGCCCCCGGACAGGGTCCACCACTGAAGCTTTCTTT. Its translation is CASSPRTGSTTEAFF.

The rearrangement uses TRBV4-2 and TRBJ2-1; perhaps TRBD2 as D (6 bases). Germline CDR1 is LGHNA and CDR2 is YNFKEQ. The CDR3 sequence is 15 residues long. The V and J ends lost 3 bases and 4 bases respectively, with 13 bases between them. CDR3 sequence: CASSHPGTDYNEQFF. The DNA for the CDR3 is TGTGCCAGCAGCCATCCCGGGACTGATTACAATGAGCAGTTCTTC.

V is TRBV5-5 and J is TRBJ2-1; 7 bases line up with TRBD2. This CDR3 has 18 residues. With V trimmed by 4 bases and J by 7 bases, 20 bases remained unmatched. Looked up from germline, CDR1 is SGHKS and CDR2 is YYEKEE (reference sequence). The CDR3 loop reads CASSPAWASGNLRNEQFF. The CDR3 DNA reads TGTGCCAGCAGCCCGGCTTGGGCTAGCGGCAACCTACGGAATGAGCAGTTCTTC. Based on the CDR3 plus reference TRBV5-5 and TRBJ2-1, the full variable domain is DAGVTQSPTHLIKTRGQQVTLRCSPISGHKSVSWYQQVLGQGPQFIFQYYEKEERGRGNFPDRFSARQFPNYSSELNVNALLLGDSALYLCASSPAWASGNLRNEQFFGPGTRLTVL.

CDR3 sequence (DNA): TGTTCCTTACTTAGCGGGAGTTTCAATGAGCAGTTCTTC. Its protein is CSLLSGSFNEQFF. This chain connects TRBV30 to TRBJ2-1; 9 bases fit TRBD2. This CDR3 spans 13 amino acids. The germline V gene has CDR1 GTSNPN and CDR2 SVGIG (reference sequence).

The V call is TRBV10-3, the J call TRBJ2-1; D may be TRBD1 (6 bases). The CDR3 is made up of 15 amino acids. V was pared by 3 bases and J by 5 bases, with 14 bases between. Germline V gene data show CDR1 as ENHRY and CDR2 as SYGVKD. This chain's CDR3 is CAISDHRASNNEQFF. CDR3 DNA sequence: TGTGCCATCAGTGACCACAGGGCCAGTAACAATGAGCAGTTCTTC.

The V and J genes are TRBV11-2 and TRBJ2-7, with D tentatively TRBD2 (5 bases). Per the germline V gene, CDR1 is SGHAT and CDR2 is FQNNGV. The CDR3 loop spans 14 amino acids. The V end was cut by 6 bases, the J end by 0 bases, with 12 bases between. The CDR3 protein is CASRITADSYEQYF. CDR3 DNA: TGTGCCAGCAGAATCACAGCGGACTCCTACGAGCAGTACTTC.

The chain employs TRBV4-1 and TRBJ1-2; D is uncertain. The V end was cut by 3 bases, the J end by 1 base, with 24 bases between. The germline CDR1 and CDR2 sequences are MGHRA and YSYEKL. The CDR3 spans 19 residues. The CDR3 nucleotides are TGCGCCAGCAGCCAGAATGAAGCGTGGGTGACGGGCGATAACTATGGCTACACCTTC. This translates into CASSQNEAWVTGDNYGYTF.

The chain uses TRBV10-3 and TRBJ2-3; D is perhaps TRBD2 (6 bases). CDR3 length equals 17 residues. The V end was cut by 0 bases, the J end by 4 bases, with 17 bases between. The germline gives CDR1 ENHRY, CDR2 SYGVKD. The DNA of the CDR3 is TGTGCCATCAGTGAGTCGAGGGGTAGCGGCTCCCCAGATACGCAGTATTTT. Protein sequence: CAISESRGSGSPDTQYF.